A single sample gave rise to the 13 T cell receptor beta chains below, sequenced in a study of cytomegalovirus exposure and HLA in healthy donors. The repertoire was sequenced with immunoSEQ multiplex PCR; TCRdb's copy has only in-frame clones and lacks some. The table records some 170,000 clones, approximately 88% of them present only once. The sequenced sample was PBMCs. These receptors were obtained from a man aged 30-40 years in good health and CMV-seropositive.

The CDR3 DNA reads TGTGCCAGCAGTTCACTGACAGGGGGCAAAATCTCCTACGAGCAGTACTTC. This translates into CASSSLTGGKISYEQYF. The rearrangement links TRBV28 to TRBJ2-7; 10 positions match TRBD1. Germline V CDR1 and CDR2: MDHEN, SYDVKM. The CDR3 has 17 residues. With V trimmed by 4 bases and J by 0 bases, 9 bases remained unmatched.

The chain links TRBV7-2 to TRBJ1-2; 7 bases map to TRBD1. V was clipped by 0 bases and J by 2 bases; unmatched bases: 6. This CDR3 region has 16 residues. In germline, CDR1 is SGHTA, CDR2 FQGNSA. The CDR3 sequence: CASSLALGGENYGYTF. Written as DNA, the CDR3 is TGTGCCAGCAGCTTAGCGCTAGGGGGCGAGAACTATGGCTACACCTTC.

The gene calls are TRBV14 and TRBJ1-3; D is uncertain. The CDR3 runs to 14 residues. Germline CDR1 reads SGHDN; CDR2 reads FVKESK. Trimming removed 6 bases from V and 0 bases from J, with 9 bases in between. CDR3 coding DNA: TGTGCCAGCAGTCGGGTTCTCTCTGGAAACACCATATATTTT. This sequence encodes CASSRVLSGNTIYF.

J is TRBJ1-1 and V is TRBV5-1; perhaps TRBD1 as D (6 bases). V gave up 3 bases and J gave up 3 bases, with 15 bases separating them. The CDR3 is made up of 15 amino acids. The germline CDR1 and CDR2 sequences are SGHRS and YFSETQ. In DNA, the CDR3 is TGCGCCAGCAGCTCTGCGGGGGGCCCATACACTGAAGCTTTCTTT. This translates into CASSSAGGPYTEAFF.

This sequence joins TRBV9 and TRBJ2-3; 9 nucleotides match TRBD2. CDR3 length equals 16 residues. Germline CDR1 SGDLS, CDR2 YYNGEE. V gave up 0 bases and J gave up 3 bases; unmatched junction bases: 5. The CDR3 spells CASSVVAGGRTDTQYF. The DNA for the CDR3 is TGTGCCAGCAGCGTAGTTGCGGGGGGGCGAACAGATACGCAGTATTTT.

J is TRBJ1-5 and V is TRBV28; 11 bases line up with TRBD1. This CDR3 comprises 18 residues. Germline V gene sequence: CDR1 MDHEN, CDR2 SYDVKM. V shed 6 bases and J 3 bases; nucleotides not matched to a gene: 13. For the CDR3, the DNA is TGTGCCAGCAGACCGCCGGACAGGGGGCCGGGCGACAATCAGCCCCAGCATTTT. Its protein is CASRPPDRGPGDNQPQHF.

This clone was observed a few times. The chain couples TRBV2 to TRBJ2-5, with a tentative D call TRBD2 (5 bases). Per the germline V gene, CDR1 is SNHLY and CDR2 is FYNNEI. Trimming shortened V by 3 bases and J by 5 bases, and 13 bases separated the two germline ends. The length of the CDR3 is 14 residues. CDR3 coding DNA: TGTGCCAGCAGTGAGTTTGGCTCGGGGGAGACCCAGTACTTC. It yields the protein CASSEFGSGETQYF.

This sequence joins TRBV28 and TRBJ2-1; TRBD2 aligns across 15 bases. The CDR3 extends over 16 amino acids. Germline CDR1 reads MDHEN; CDR2 reads SYDVKM. Unmatched junction bases numbered 6, after V lost 2 bases and J lost 10 bases. The DNA of the CDR3 is TGTGCCAGCAGTTTACCGGGACTAGCGGGGGGCGGAGAGCAGTTCTTC. Translating it yields CASSLPGLAGGGEQFF.

Only a few counts were recorded for this clone. The chain couples TRBV4-3 to TRBJ1-6, with 10 positions matching TRBD1. V shed 4 bases, J shed 6 bases, and the junction held 6 bases outside the gene matches. The CDR3 runs 16 residues. Germline V gene sequence: CDR1 LGHNA, CDR2 YSLEER. This CDR3 reads CASSPSGQGFNSPLHF. The DNA of the CDR3 is TGCGCCAGCAGCCCGTCGGGACAGGGGTTTAATTCACCCCTCCACTTT.

The chain has TRBV5-8 and TRBJ2-3; tentative D call: TRBD2 (5 bases). The germline V gene encodes CDR1 SGHTS and CDR2 YDEGEE. The CDR3 length is 16 residues. V lost 1 base, J lost 0 bases, and 12 bases lay in between. The CDR3 here is CASSLRSGPSTDTQYF. The CDR3 nucleotides read TGTGCCAGCAGCTTGCGGAGCGGCCCCAGCACAGATACGCAGTATTTT.

This clone was seen just once. The chain couples TRBV9 to TRBJ2-3; D possibly corresponds to TRBD2 (6 bases). The V end lost 0 bases, the J end lost 4 bases, and 21 bases lay between the germline ends. Per germline, CDR1 SGDLS and CDR2 YYNGEE. The CDR3 has 18 amino acids. CDR3 in amino acids: CASSVEGVLRDWADTQYF. Written as DNA, the CDR3 is TGTGCCAGCAGCGTAGAAGGGGTTTTGCGGGATTGGGCAGATACGCAGTATTTT.

V is TRBV28 and J is TRBJ2-7; 13 nucleotides align to TRBD2. CDR1 is MDHEN, CDR2 SYDVKM, per germline. CDR3 length equals 16 residues. Losses at the gene ends were 7 bases for V and 4 bases for J; bases not matched to a gene: 10. This CDR3 is CASIPPGLAGPYEQYF. The DNA for the CDR3 is TGTGCCAGCATTCCACCGGGACTAGCGGGACCGTACGAGCAGTACTTC.

CDR3 protein: CASSSRGLGEKLFF. In DNA form, the CDR3 reads TGTGCCAGCAGTTCCAGGGGGCTTGGGGAAAAACTGTTTTTT. The gene calls are TRBV28 and TRBJ1-4; 8 bases are a match to TRBD1. Germline CDR1 and CDR2: MDHEN and SYDVKM. The CDR3 totals 14 residues. V was clipped by 4 bases and J by 8 bases; unmatched bases: 6.